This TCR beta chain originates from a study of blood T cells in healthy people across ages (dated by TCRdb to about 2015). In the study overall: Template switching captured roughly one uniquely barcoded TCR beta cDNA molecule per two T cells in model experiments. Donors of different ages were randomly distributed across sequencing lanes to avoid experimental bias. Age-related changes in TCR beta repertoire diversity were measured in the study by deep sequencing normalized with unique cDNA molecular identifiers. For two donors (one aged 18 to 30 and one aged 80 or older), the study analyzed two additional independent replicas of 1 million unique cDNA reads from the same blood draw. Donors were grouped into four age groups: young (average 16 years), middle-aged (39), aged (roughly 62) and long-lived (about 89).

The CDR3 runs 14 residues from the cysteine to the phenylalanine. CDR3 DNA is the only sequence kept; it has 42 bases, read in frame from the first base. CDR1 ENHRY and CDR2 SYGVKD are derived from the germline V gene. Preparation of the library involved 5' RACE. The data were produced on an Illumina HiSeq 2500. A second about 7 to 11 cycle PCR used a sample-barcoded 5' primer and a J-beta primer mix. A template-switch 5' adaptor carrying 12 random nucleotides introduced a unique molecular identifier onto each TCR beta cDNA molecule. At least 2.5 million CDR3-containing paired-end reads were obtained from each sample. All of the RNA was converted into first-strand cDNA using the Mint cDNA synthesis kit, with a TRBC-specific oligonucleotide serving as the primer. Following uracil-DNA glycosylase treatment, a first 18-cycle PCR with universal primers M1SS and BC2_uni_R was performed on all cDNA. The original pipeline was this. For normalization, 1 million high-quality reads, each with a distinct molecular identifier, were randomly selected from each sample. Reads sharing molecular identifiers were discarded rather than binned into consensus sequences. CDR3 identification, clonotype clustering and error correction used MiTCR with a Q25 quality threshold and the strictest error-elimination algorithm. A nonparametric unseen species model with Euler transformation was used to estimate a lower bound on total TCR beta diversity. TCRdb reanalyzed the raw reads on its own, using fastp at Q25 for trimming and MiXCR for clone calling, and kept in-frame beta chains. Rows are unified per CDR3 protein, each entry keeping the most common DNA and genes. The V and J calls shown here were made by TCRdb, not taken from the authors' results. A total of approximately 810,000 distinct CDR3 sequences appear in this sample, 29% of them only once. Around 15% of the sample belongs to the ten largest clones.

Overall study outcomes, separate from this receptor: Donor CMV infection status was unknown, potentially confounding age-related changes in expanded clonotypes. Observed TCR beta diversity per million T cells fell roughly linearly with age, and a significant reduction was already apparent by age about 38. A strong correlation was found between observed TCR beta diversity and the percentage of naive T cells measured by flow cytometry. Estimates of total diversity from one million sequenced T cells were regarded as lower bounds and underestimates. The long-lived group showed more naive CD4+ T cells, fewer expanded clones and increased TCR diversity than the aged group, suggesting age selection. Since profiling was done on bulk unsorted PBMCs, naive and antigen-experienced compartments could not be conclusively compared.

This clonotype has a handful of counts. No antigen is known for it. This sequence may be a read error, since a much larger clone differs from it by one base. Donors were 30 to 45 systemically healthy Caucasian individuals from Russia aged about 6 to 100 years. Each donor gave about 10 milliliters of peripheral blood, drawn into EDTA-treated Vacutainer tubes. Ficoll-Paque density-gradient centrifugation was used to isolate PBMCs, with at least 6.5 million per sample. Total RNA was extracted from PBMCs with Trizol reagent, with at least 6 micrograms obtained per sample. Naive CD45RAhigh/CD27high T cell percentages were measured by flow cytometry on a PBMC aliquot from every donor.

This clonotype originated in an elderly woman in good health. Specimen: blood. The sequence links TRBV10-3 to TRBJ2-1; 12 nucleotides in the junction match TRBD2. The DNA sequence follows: TGTGCCATCAGTGGGACTAGCGGGGACAATGAGCGGTTCTTC. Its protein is CAISGTSGDNERFF.